Shown below are 27 T cell receptor beta chains from a single sample sequenced in a study of T cell clonality in common variable immunodeficiency. Some clones are missing from TCRdb's copy, which holds only in-frame ones; the method was immunoSEQ multiplex PCR. This sample carries 25,000 to 35,000 clones, none of them present only once. For these TCRs, the target antigens are not known. Overall study results and limits: Fewer deletions and N-nucleotide insertions were reportedly seen in common variable immunodeficiency TCR beta sequences.

Sample: peripheral blood mononuclear cells. Receptor source: a human donor with common variable immunodeficiency.

This clone has just a few counts. The read ends 3 residues early relative to the CDR3; the germline J gene fills the gap. V gene TRBV19 combines with J gene TRBJ2-1; 7 bases line up with TRBD2. Germline V lookup: CDR1 LNHDA, CDR2 SQIVND (reference sequence). The length of the CDR3 is 15 residues. J was trimmed by 5 bases and V by 7 bases; bases with no gene match: 11. The CDR3 loop is CASTQWSGVNNEQFF. The part of the CDR3 DNA that was read is TGTGCCAGTACCCAGTGGAGCGGGGTTAACAATGAG. Full variable domain (outside the CDR3, taken from reference TRBV19 and TRBJ2-1): DGGITQSPKYLFRKEGQNVTLSCEQNLNHDAMYWYRQDPGQGLRLIYYSQIVNDFQKGDIAEGYSVSREKKESFPLTVTSAQKNPTAFYLCASTQWSGVNNEQFFGPGTRLTVL.

About this clone: The CDR3 is cut off 3 residues early in the read; its end comes from the germline J gene. The chain carries TRBV19 and TRBJ2-7, with D perhaps TRBD1 (6 bases). The CDR3 extends over 12 amino acids. Per the germline V gene, CDR1 is LNHDA and CDR2 is SQIVND (reference sequence). V lost 5 bases to trimming and J lost 4 bases, with 9 bases between them. The CDR3 bases that were read are TGTGCCAGTAGTGCGACAGGTTACGAG. It encodes CASSATGYE. The complete CDR3 protein is CASSATGYEQYF.

This clone was observed a handful of times. The CDR3 extends 3 residues past the end of the read, so its final part is completed from the germline J gene. The V call is TRBV30, the J call TRBJ1-6; the D gene is possibly TRBD1 (5 bases). V was clipped by 3 bases and J by 5 bases, with 8 bases between them. CDR3 length: 13 amino acids. Germline assignment: CDR1 GTSNPN and CDR2 SVGIG (reference sequence). The CDR3 DNA, read in part, is TGTGCCTGGAGCGACAGAGATAATTCACCC. Protein: CAWSDRDNSP. The entire CDR3 protein is CAWSDRDNSPLHF.

This clone was observed a handful of times. The read falls 3 residues short of the CDR3 end, and the missing part is taken from the germline J gene. The V and J genes are TRBV7-2 and TRBJ2-1, with 7 positions matching TRBD2. Germline lookup yields CDR1 SGHTA and CDR2 FQGNSA. J was trimmed by 2 bases and V by 6 bases; bases with no gene match: 7. The CDR3 spans 15 residues. The CDR3 bases that were read are TGTGCCAGCAGTCCGGCTGCGGGGGCCTACAATGAG. Protein product: CASSPAAGAYNE. The whole CDR3 region reads CASSPAAGAYNEQFF.

In the case of this clone: The sequenced fragment ends 3 residues before the CDR3 boundary, so the rest is inferred from the germline J gene. V and J are TRBV5-1 and TRBJ2-3; 11 positions agree with TRBD2. V trimming: 6 bases; J trimming: 2 bases; junction bases outside the gene matches: 5. CDR3 length equals 15 residues. Germline CDR1 reads SGHRS; CDR2 reads YFSETQ. The sequenced part of the CDR3 DNA is TGCGCCAGCACCCTAGCGGGGGGCCTCACAGATACG. This sequence encodes CASTLAGGLTDT. The whole CDR3 region reads CASTLAGGLTDTQYF.

This clone was counted many times. The missing CDR3 end, 3 residues past where the read stops, is filled in from the germline J gene. This chain joins TRBV2 and TRBJ2-2, with D possibly being TRBD1 (5 bases). The CDR3 runs 14 residues. V was trimmed by 5 bases and J by 1 base, leaving 8 bases between them. Germline CDR1 SNHLY, CDR2 FYNNEI. CDR3 DNA, as far as it was read: TGTGCCAGCAGTAGCAGGGTGAACACCGGGGAG. Translating it yields CASSSRVNTGE. From start to end, the CDR3 is CASSSRVNTGELFF.

This clone has only a few counts. The read comes to an end 3 residues before the CDR3 does, leaving the germline J gene to fill in the end. The chain combines TRBV19 with TRBJ2-7; TRBD2 matches 8 bases. This CDR3 has 15 residues. Germline V gene lookup returns CDR1 LNHDA and CDR2 SQIVND (reference sequence). V shed 5 bases and J 3 bases; nucleotides not matched to a gene: 9. CDR3 DNA, as far as it was read: TGTGCCAGTAGTGACCCAACTAGCGGCGTCTACGAG. It specifies CASSDPTSGVYE. The full CDR3 sequence reads CASSDPTSGVYEQYF.

This clone came up many times. The read terminates 3 residues ahead of where the CDR3 ends, so the germline J gene completes it. The V gene is TRBV20-1, the J gene TRBJ2-2; 10 bases map to TRBD2. Germline loops: CDR1 DFQATT, CDR2 SNEGSKA (reference sequence). V was clipped by 3 bases and J by 3 bases; unmatched bases: 4. The CDR3 runs 15 residues. CDR3 amino acids: CSASRLAGDTGELFF. The sequenced CDR3 bases are TGCAGTGCTAGTAGGCTAGCGGGGGACACCGGGGAG.

Comment on this clone: The read falls 3 residues short of the CDR3 end, and the missing part is taken from the germline J gene. The chain employs TRBV6-2 or TRBV6-3 and TRBJ1-6; D ambiguous. This CDR3 is 16 amino acids long. Trimming shortened V by 8 bases and J by 0 bases, and 14 bases separated the two germline ends. Looked up from germline, CDR1 is MNHEY and CDR2 is SVGEGT. The DNA read from the CDR3 is TGTGCCAGCTATTCCGACTGGAGCTCCTATAATTCACCC. Amino acid sequence: CASYSDWSSYNSP. The whole CDR3 reads CASYSDWSSYNSPLHF.

Comments on this clone: The junction does not match germline at one end; this may be a read error. The CDR3 goes on 3 residues after the read ends, and that part is filled in from the germline J gene. The V gene is TRBV6-1, the J gene TRBJ2-5; TRBD2 aligns across 7 bases. CDR1 is MNHNS and CDR2 is SASEGT in the germline V gene. The CDR3 is made up of 14 amino acids. The CDR3 bases that were read are TGTGCCAGCAGGGAAGCGGGGCCCTACGAGACC. The encoded protein is CASREAGPYET. The entire CDR3 reads CASREAGPYETQYF.

At least ten counts were recorded for this clone. The DNA ends 3 residues before the CDR3 does, and the rest of the CDR3 is filled in from the germline J gene. The V and J genes are TRBV20-1 and TRBJ2-5; perhaps TRBD1 as D (5 bases). CDR3 size: 15 residues. Per the germline V gene, CDR1 is DFQATT and CDR2 is SNEGSKA (reference sequence). V dropped 0 bases and J dropped 2 bases, with 13 bases sitting between them. The CDR3 reads CSARDGAGDQETQYF. The DNA read from the CDR3 is TGCAGTGCTAGAGATGGGGCAGGCGATCAAGAGACC.

A word on this clone: The read falls 3 residues short of the CDR3 end, and the missing part is taken from the germline J gene. The chain joins TRBV19 to TRBJ1-5; 9 positions match TRBD1. V was clipped by 7 bases and J by 2 bases; unmatched bases: 15. The length of the CDR3 is 18 residues. In germline, CDR1 is LNHDA, CDR2 SQIVND (reference sequence). The DNA read from the CDR3 is TGTGCCAGTAAACCGGGACAGGGAACCGCCCGTGGCAATCAGCCC. Protein sequence: CASKPGQGTARGNQP. The complete CDR3 reads CASKPGQGTARGNQPQHF.

Worth noting for this clone: The read terminates 3 residues before the CDR3 end, so the remaining end is supplied by the germline J gene. The V call is TRBV5-1, the J call TRBJ2-5, with TRBD1 matching over 7 bases. CDR1 is SGHRS and CDR2 is YFSETQ in the germline V gene. V lost 4 bases to trimming and J lost 5 bases; unmatched junction nucleotides: 8. This CDR3 contains 14 residues. Incomplete CDR3 DNA: TGCGCCAGCAGCCCGCGACAGGGCGGGGAGACC. This gives the protein CASSPRQGGET. In full, the CDR3 reads CASSPRQGGETQYF.

The sample holds a few counts of this clone. Sequencing ends 3 residues short of the CDR3 end; the germline J gene provides the rest. This rearrangement joins TRBV30 to TRBJ2-7, with 8 bases that match TRBD2. V lost 5 bases and J lost 2; bases outside the gene matches: 5. The CDR3 consists of 13 residues. CDR1 and CDR2 from the germline V gene are GTSNPN and SVGIG (reference sequence). The CDR3 loop is CAWERGNTYEQYF. CDR3 bases read: TGTGCCTGGGAGCGGGGGAACACCTACGAG.

This clone showed up just a few times. The CDR3 end lies 3 residues beyond the end of the read and is filled in from the germline J gene. The chain uses TRBV19 and TRBJ1-2; TRBD1 matches at 11 bases. CDR3 length equals 16 residues. Germline V CDR1 and CDR2: LNHDA, SQIVND (reference sequence). Losses at the gene ends were 7 bases for V and 1 base for J; bases not matched to a gene: 8. The part of the CDR3 DNA that was read is TGTGCCAGTATGGGGACAGGGGGGCCCCATAACTATGGC. This translates into CASMGTGGPHNYG. The complete CDR3 reads CASMGTGGPHNYGYTF.

At least ten counts were recorded for this clone. Sequencing ends 3 residues short of the CDR3 end; the germline J gene provides the rest. The rearrangement links TRBV30 to TRBJ1-5; weak D call: TRBD1 (5 bases). The CDR3 spans 19 residues. The V gene lost 1 base and the J gene lost 3 bases, with 25 bases spanning the gap. CDR1 is GTSNPN, CDR2 SVGIG, per germline (reference sequence). The CDR3 region is CAWSDSRGGRLQDNQPQHF. The covered CDR3 bases are TGTGCCTGGAGTGATTCCCGGGGGGGTCGCCTCCAGGACAATCAGCCC.

With respect to this clone: The sequenced fragment ends 3 residues before the CDR3 boundary, so the rest is inferred from the germline J gene. This rearrangement joins TRBV20-1 to TRBJ2-1, with D tentatively TRBD2 (7 bases). The CDR3 contains 15 residues. The germline V gene has CDR1 DFQATT and CDR2 SNEGSKA (reference sequence). The V end was cut by 0 bases, the J end by 8 bases, with 17 bases between. Partial CDR3 DNA: TGCAGTGCTAGAGATGGGGACCTAGGGGGGGATGAG. Amino acids: CSARDGDLGGDE. In full, the CDR3 is CSARDGDLGGDEQFF.

Only a few counts were recorded for this clone. The read ends 3 residues before the CDR3 terminus; that terminus is restored from the germline J gene. J is TRBJ2-7 and V is TRBV6-2 or TRBV6-3, with D maybe TRBD2 (5 bases). Germline V CDR1 and CDR2: MNHEY, SVGEGT. V was clipped by 8 bases and J by 1 base, with 9 bases between them. This CDR3 contains 12 residues. This CDR3 is CASCGQSYEQYF. The CDR3 DNA, read in part, is TGTGCCAGCTGCGGGCAGTCCTACGAG.

For this clone: The CDR3 is cut off 3 residues early in the read; its end comes from the germline J gene. The chain employs TRBV7-2 and TRBJ1-5; unclear D gene. Trimming shortened V by 5 bases and J by 0 bases, and 8 bases separated the two germline ends. The CDR3 contains 14 residues. Germline V gene sequence: CDR1 SGHTA, CDR2 FQGNSA. Incomplete CDR3 DNA: TGTGCCAGCAGCCTTACTTATAGCAATCAGCCC. Translated, it gives CASSLTYSNQP. The entire CDR3 is CASSLTYSNQPQHF.

This clone has at least ten counts. The CDR3 is cut off 3 residues early in the read; its end comes from the germline J gene. The chain employs TRBV5-4 and TRBJ2-3, with D tentatively TRBD2 (5 bases). The CDR3 is 14 amino acids. CDR1 and CDR2 from the germline V gene are SGHNT and YYREEE (reference sequence). Trimming took off 4 bases at V and 3 bases at J, with 12 bases between the two ends. The sequenced part of the CDR3 DNA is TGTGCCAGCAGCGAACTAGTGGGGACAGATACG. It codes for CASSELVGTDT. The full CDR3 reads CASSELVGTDTQYF. The whole variable domain, remainder taken from reference TRBV5-4 and TRBJ2-3, is ETGVTQSPTHLIKTRGQQVTLRCSSQSGHNTVSWYQQALGQGPQFIFQYYREEENGRGNFPPRFSGLQFPNYSSELNVNALELDDSALYLCASSELVGTDTQYFGPGTRLTVL.

Note on this clone: From the germline J gene comes the end of the CDR3, since the read stops 3 residues before it. The chain joins TRBV7-8 to TRBJ2-1; 8 bases are a match to TRBD1. The CDR3 sequence is 15 residues long. Germline V gene data show CDR1 as SGHVS and CDR2 as FQNEAQ. J lost 6 bases, V lost 7 bases, and 11 bases had no gene match. CDR3 DNA, as far as it was read: TGTGCCAGCACCCTTACAGGGGGACGCCTCAATGAG. It encodes CASTLTGGRLNE. The full CDR3 sequence reads CASTLTGGRLNEQFF.

In its sample, this clone was seen many times. Read coverage stops 3 residues before the CDR3 terminus; the germline J gene supplies the remainder. This rearrangement joins TRBV18 to TRBJ2-2; D may be TRBD2 (6 bases). The CDR3 contains 16 residues. Germline V CDR1 and CDR2: KGHSH, LQKENI. V lost 7 bases to trimming and J lost 1 base, with 16 bases between them. This CDR3 is CASFHEGGVNTGELFF. The CDR3 bases that were read are TGTGCCAGCTTTCACGAAGGCGGGGTGAACACCGGGGAG. Complete variable domain (other parts from reference TRBV18 and TRBJ2-2): NAGVMQNPRHLVRRRGQEARLRCSPMKGHSHVYWYRQLPEEGLKFMVYLQKENIIDESGMPKERFSAEFPKEGPSILRIQQVVRGDSAAYFCASFHEGGVNTGELFFGEGSRLTVL.

About this clone: The sequenced fragment ends 3 residues before the CDR3 boundary, so the rest is inferred from the germline J gene. J is TRBJ1-1 and V is TRBV19; a possible D gene is TRBD1 (6 bases). The CDR3 is 12 residues long. CDR1 and CDR2 from the germline V gene are LNHDA and SQIVND (reference sequence). With 10 bases removed from V and 3 bases from J, the gap between germline ends came to 12 bases. The CDR3 protein is CATSTGHTEAFF. CDR3 DNA, as far as it was read: TGTGCCACTTCGACAGGCCACACTGAA.

A few counts support this clone. The read finishes 3 residues shy of the CDR3 end, and the germline J gene is used to complete it. The rearrangement links TRBV5-6 to TRBJ1-1; no firm D call. Germline CDR1 is SGHDT and CDR2 is YYEEEE. Trimming left V 0 bases short and J 7 bases short, with 7 bases between. The CDR3 sequence is 12 residues long. The DNA read from the CDR3 is TGTGCCAGCAGCTTGGTTGGCAGTGAA. This encodes CASSLVGSE. The entire CDR3 is CASSLVGSEAFF.

This clone was observed a few times. CDR3 DNA, as far as it was read: TGTGCCTGGAGTGTACAGGGTGGTAATTCACCC. Its translation: CAWSVQGGNSP. The full CDR3 is CAWSVQGGNSPLHF. The chain couples TRBV30 to TRBJ1-6, with D maybe TRBD1 (6 bases). The CDR3 extends 3 residues past the end of the read, so its final part is completed from the germline J gene. Germline V lookup: CDR1 GTSNPN, CDR2 SVGIG (reference sequence). This CDR3 comprises 14 residues. V was pared by 0 bases and J by 6 bases, with 9 bases between.

This clone was counted between two and nine times. The missing CDR3 end, 3 residues past where the read stops, is filled in from the germline J gene. The chain carries TRBV19 and TRBJ1-5, with 7 bases matching TRBD1. Trimming cost V 10 bases and J 5 bases; bases outside gene matches: 17. The CDR3 contains 16 residues. Germline CDR1 reads LNHDA; CDR2 reads SQIVND (reference sequence). The sequenced part of the CDR3 DNA is TGTGCCACTTCAAAAGGGCCAGGGGGTGCGGATCAGCCC. Translating gives CATSKGPGGADQP. The whole CDR3 sequence reads CATSKGPGGADQPQHF.

This clone was seen at least ten times. The DNA ends 3 residues before the CDR3 does, and the rest of the CDR3 is filled in from the germline J gene. The chain combines TRBV7-2 with TRBJ1-1, with D perhaps TRBD1 (5 bases). The CDR3 is 15 amino acids. From germline, CDR1 is SGHTA and CDR2 FQGNSA. Trimming cost V 4 bases and J 1 base, with 13 bases left between them. The CDR3 DNA, read in part, is TGTGCCAGCAGCTGGGGGGACTCCGCGAACACTGAA. Translation gives CASSWGDSANTE. The complete CDR3 protein is CASSWGDSANTEAFF. The complete variable domain, with remaining parts taken from reference TRBV7-2 and TRBJ1-1, reads GAGVSQSPSNKVTEKGKDVELRCDPISGHTALYWYRQSLGQGLEFLIYFQGNSAPDKSGLPSDRFSAERTGGSVSTLTIQRTQQEDSAVYLCASSWGDSANTEAFFGQGTRLTVV.